This T cell receptor (beta chain) was sequenced in a study of cytomegalovirus exposure and HLA in healthy donors (dated by TCRdb to the late 2010s). With respect to the entire study: In an earlier analysis of some 550 of the donors, 276 Gb of sequence data and 90 million to 130 million unique TCR beta sequences from 150 million to 200 million T cells were reported. Donor age, sex, ethnicity and CMV serostatus were collected together with the repertoire data. Typing coverage varied by locus: roughly 620-640 donors for A, B, C, DRB1 and DQB1; some 520 for DQA1; over 600 for DPA1; approximately 470 for DPB1. To study patterns of TCR occurrence, a later analysis re-analyzed previously published TCR beta repertoires from around 660 donors and added high-resolution HLA genotyping. A separate validation cohort of roughly 110 different subjects was used in addition to the approximately 700-subject first cohort. To predict cytomegalovirus infection status, the study brought together high-throughput TCR immunosequencing, statistical association of individual TCRs with disease status, and machine learning. All discovery cohort repertoires had been generated using a single sequencing platform. Across under 500 genotyped donors of the cohort, an average of roughly 250,000 unique TCR beta nucleotide sequences per donor were sequenced, and 15% to 20% of those sequences were non-productive. The aim of the study was to test whether cataloging public T cell receptors could identify signatures of past pathogen exposure. Using immunosequencing, the study profiled T cell repertoires from about 620 subjects and related those repertoires to cytomegalovirus serostatus. The genetic ancestry cluster associated with self-reported Caucasian donors included over 65% of the roughly 400 genotyped donors. Class I and class II HLA loci were covered by the typing at four-digit resolution. Roughly five DR-DQ haplotypes were treated as single units for association and clustering because of strong linkage in the cohort. An early release that covered roughly 600 HLA-typed donors contained approximately 300 gigabases of sequencing data and some 87 million unique TCR sequences. Rather than using new phenotypic data, the later analysis identified candidate immune exposures from TCR beta sequences and from how often those sequences occurred across donors. An earlier analysis of 500 to 750 of the donors applied high-throughput TCR beta sequencing to assess whether each TCR beta V gene segment acted as functional or pseudogenic. In a later genetic analysis, genome-wide SNP genotypes for about 55% of the 666 donors were used, and that subset was treated as a discovery cohort.

The protocol used for the library was the immunoSEQ multiplex PCR assay. A mixture of 60 forward primers for TCR Vbeta segments and 13 reverse primers for TCR Jbeta segments was used in the multiplex PCR. Amplification of the CDR3 region of rearranged TCR beta genes was performed with a multiplex PCR assay on genomic DNA. The amplified TCR beta libraries were sequenced on the Illumina HiSeq System as 87-base-pair reads. The original methods were these. In a later analysis, roughly 80 million unique TCR beta chains were counted across the roughly 670 repertoires, and roughly 11 million of these chains were shared by at least two donors. Raw reads were error-corrected and collapsed into unique sequences with a nearest-neighbor algorithm that merged closely related sequences to remove PCR and sequencing errors. To assign V, D and J gene segments, CDR3 sequences were aligned to IMGT reference sequences. Each retained sequence needed at least a six-nucleotide match to both a V gene segment and a J gene segment. Rearrangements were classified as productive when the CDR3 lacked stop codons and remained in frame with V and J, and all other rearrangements were classified as non-productive. CDR3 was defined according to IMGT convention as the region running from the second conserved V-encoded cysteine to the conserved J-encoded phenylalanine. The earlier analysis of some 550 of the donors excluded any sequence lacking an unambiguous match to a single V gene segment. In an earlier analysis of almost 600 of the donors, a V segment was called functional when productive rearrangements were above 56.7%, and segregating when the standard deviation between donors exceeded 5%. A statistical classification framework was built for diagnosing cytomegalovirus status from the catalog of TCR beta chain sequences. In a later analysis, TCR nucleotide sequences were compared against IMGT/GENE-DB human TR gene sequences so that V and J genes could be assigned. The TCRdist pipeline was used in a later analysis to assign CDR3 sequences and most-parsimonious VDJ recombination scenarios. In a later analysis, every TCR beta chain was defined by the combination of its CDR3 amino acid sequence and its V-gene family, and reads without a unique V-gene family were dropped. In a later analysis, 450 to 600 highly shared, low-generation-probability nucleotide sequences were removed to address suspected cross-contamination and a sequencing artifact. In a later analysis, a clonal expansion index for each public chain was calculated from normalized within-repertoire ranks of inferred template counts. In a later analysis, generation probabilities were computed using a VDJ recombination model fitted to out-of-frame rearrangements, and the results were checked against IGoR. In a later analysis, hypergeometric tests were used to score TCR-TCR, TCR-HLA and TCR-CMV co-occurrence, with a repertoire-size bias correction applied to TCR pairs. To estimate false discovery rates, a later analysis permuted the HLA or CMV assignments 20 times. In a later analysis, co-occurring TCRs were grouped with DBSCAN, and TCRdist sequence similarity was added when clustering was performed within HLA-allele-positive subsets. Repertoires with fewer than 30,000 or more than 120,000 public chains were left out of co-occurrence clustering, as were several repertoires with anomalous nucleotide sharing. TCRdb holds this immuneACCESS table with in-frame rearrangements only. Some clones are missing; in checked studies, unresolved V genes explain under half, and the rest has no known cause. V and J calls and clone size come straight from that table; D and trimming were deduced from the DNA. Across this sample there are around 64,000 clones, with around 64% seen only once. Of the sample, roughly 3% falls within the top ten clones.

Worth noting for this clone: No antigen is known for it. No much larger clone is present one base from it, and per-base qualities are unavailable.

General conclusions and limits of the study: Roughly uniform sequencing depth across donors was assumed in presence/absence analyses, although this assumption may not hold. A later analysis associated some 17,000 TCR beta sequences with specific HLA alleles at a false discovery rate of 0.05. For the cohort, immune exposure information was limited to CMV serostatus. In this cohort, only TCR beta chains were sequenced, and detectable features were limited by the absence of alpha or paired-chain data. The study listed 164 TCR beta chains as associated with cytomegalovirus. In a later analysis, several top co-occurrence clusters were reported to appear linked to parvovirus B19, influenza, CMV and Epstein-Barr virus. A later analysis found that HLA-associated TCR beta chains were more clonally expanded and had lower generation probabilities than equally common non-associated chains. Strong co-occurrence of HLA alleles, especially DR and DQ, made assigning TCR associations to individual alleles difficult. The authors suggested that the approach could potentially be extended to other disease states and immunological phenotypes. A further reported finding was that TCR beta sequences accurately predicted the HLA-A and HLA-B alleles for most subjects in the first cohort. A few of the identified cytomegalovirus-associated TCR beta chains were confirmed in vitro to be specific for cytomegalovirus antigens. While some public TCRs were present in many individuals, most TCR sequences turned up only very rarely across donors. A cluster of highly shared sequence variants was judged likely to be a technical artifact of the sequencing pipeline. An earlier analysis of 587 of the donors showed that most TCR beta V segments appeared in productive rearrangements either about 90% or about 30% of the time, which broadly matched IMGT annotations. Because counts were too low, roughly 16 rarely observed V segments, including chromosome 9 orphons, were left out of the earlier analysis of some 600 of the donors. A later analysis found that most CMV-associated TCR beta chains appeared HLA-restricted, with HLA associations seemingly driven largely by CMV exposure. The classifier was reported to diagnose cytomegalovirus status with high specificity and sensitivity in both the original cohort and the validation cohort. A later genetic analysis associated a missense DCLRE1C variant with V-gene and J-gene trimming of TCR beta chains, and an independent cohort replicated the association. HLA typing was unavailable for some donors at each locus, so association tests used only the typed subset. Linkage disequilibrium might explain the correlated functional status among segregating V segments, but an unknown experimental factor could not be ruled out. A later genetic analysis reported fewer N-insertions in productive TCRs among donors in an Asian-associated ancestry cluster than the approximately 670-donor mean. In a later analysis, the rate of TCR association differed among HLA loci, with DRB1 alleles having the most associated TCRs and HLA-C alleles having the fewest.

In total, approximately 700 healthy bone marrow donors made up the cohort. At the time of sampling, all cohort members were nominally healthy, though unrecorded immune exposures were likely present. The donor was CMV seronegative and belonged to the group of over 350 seronegative cohort members. A peripheral blood sample was collected from each donor, and TCR beta sequencing was performed on peripheral blood mononuclear cells. Genomic DNA was extracted from the blood cell samples with the Qiagen DNeasy Blood Extraction Kit. The sequence was obtained from a woman in her fifties or sixties in good health and CMV-seronegative. Input material: PBMCs.

CDR3 protein: CASSLASGNTEAFF. The base sequence is TGCGCCAGCAGCTTGGCCTCAGGGAACACTGAAGCTTTCTTT. The chain was built from TRBV5-1 and TRBJ1-1; the D gene lacks a confident call. Reading from cysteine to phenylalanine, the CDR3 counts 14 amino acids. CDR3 DNA is the only sequence kept; it has 42 bases, read in frame from the first base. V and J lose 0 bases and 1 base, and a span of 7 bases separates them. According to the germline V gene, CDR1 reads SGHRS and CDR2 reads YFSETQ.